These 32 T cell receptor beta chains originate from one sample sequenced in a study of cytomegalovirus exposure and HLA in healthy donors. A multiplex PCR was run with 60 Vbeta primers and 13 Jbeta primers. Some clones are missing from TCRdb's copy, which holds only in-frame ones; the method was immunoSEQ multiplex PCR. The table has around 190,000 clones, 75% to 80% seen once. Sequenced material: PBMCs. The receptors here all came from a female donor in good health and CMV-seronegative.

This clone is a singleton in its sample. This chain joins TRBV12-5 and TRBJ1-1, with TRBD1 matching over 9 bases. Trimming at V came to 1 base and at J to 3 bases, leaving 12 bases not matched to a gene. The CDR3 runs 18 residues. Germline V lookup: CDR1 LGHNT, CDR2 FRNRAP. The CDR3 nucleotides read TGTGCTAGTGGTTTGGCTTTCTCCCGAGGGACAGGGCACACTGAAGCTTTCTTT. Its translation: CASGLAFSRGTGHTEAFF.

V usage is TRBV9 and J usage is TRBJ2-5, with 12 bases that match TRBD2. Germline CDR1 is SGDLS and CDR2 is YYNGEE. The J segment lost 5 bases and the V segment lost 2 bases, leaving 7 bases of the junction unmatched. The CDR3 contains 16 residues. The CDR3 is CASSVELAGGAETQYF. The CDR3 nucleotides read TGTGCCAGCAGCGTGGAACTAGCGGGAGGAGCGGAGACCCAGTACTTC.

This chain links TRBV7-8 with TRBJ2-7; maybe TRBD2 (6 bases). Deletions cut 4 bases from V and 0 bases from J, with 13 bases between. This CDR3 is built from 15 residues. Per germline, CDR1 SGHVS and CDR2 FQNEAQ. As DNA, the CDR3 is TGTGCCAGCAGCTCCCCCTGGGGGGACTCCTACGAGCAGTACTTC. Amino acid sequence: CASSSPWGDSYEQYF. The whole variable domain, remainder taken from reference TRBV7-8 and TRBJ2-7, is GAGVSQSPRYKVAKRGQDVALRCDPISGHVSLFWYQQALGQGPEFLTYFQNEAQLDKSGLPSDRFFAERPEGSVSTLKIQRTQQEDSAVYLCASSSPWGDSYEQYFGPGTRLTVT.

This clone was seen only a few times. The chain couples TRBV5-1 to TRBJ1-6; maybe TRBD1 (6 bases). Germline lookup yields CDR1 SGHRS and CDR2 YFSETQ. Trimming took off 3 bases at V and 6 bases at J, with 13 bases between the two ends. This CDR3 comprises 15 residues. DNA of the CDR3: TGCGCCAGCAGCTCAGGACAGACCCTTAATTCACCCCTCCACTTT. This translates into CASSSGQTLNSPLHF.

This chain connects TRBV5-4 to TRBJ2-3, with a tentative D call TRBD1 (5 bases). The CDR3 loop spans 15 amino acids. Germline CDR1 and CDR2: SGHNT and YYREEE (reference sequence). V was clipped by 4 bases and J by 2 bases, with 14 bases between them. In DNA, the CDR3 is TGTGCCAGCAGCCAGGGTGGACCAGCCACAGATACGCAGTATTTT. Its translation: CASSQGGPATDTQYF.

The J gene is TRBJ2-3, the V gene TRBV4-2, with a weak D call TRBD1 (6 bases). The length of the CDR3 is 16 residues. Between the trimmed V and J ends, which lost 2 bases and 0 bases, there was a span of 12 bases. The germline gives CDR1 LGHNA, CDR2 YNFKEQ. CDR3 residues: CASSQLTGLSTDTQYF. CDR3 coding DNA: TGTGCCAGCAGCCAACTCACAGGGCTGAGCACAGATACGCAGTATTTT.

V is TRBV6-1 and J is TRBJ1-6; 7 nucleotides align to TRBD1. The V gene's germline CDR1 is MNHNS and CDR2 SASEGT. With V trimmed by 6 bases and J by 9 bases, 5 bases remained unmatched. The CDR3 length is 13 residues. CDR3 loop: CASRDGTASPLHF. CDR3 bases: TGTGCCAGCAGAGACGGGACAGCTTCACCCCTCCACTTT.

The rearrangement uses TRBV5-6 and TRBJ2-5, with D possibly TRBD1 on 5 matching bases. TRBJ2-7 explains the end of the DNA better; the J call may be wrong. Germline CDR1 reads SGHDT; CDR2 reads YYEEEE. The CDR3 runs to 12 residues. The CDR3 sequence is CASSLQGYEQYF. The CDR3 nucleotides are TGTGCCAGCAGCTTGCAGGGCTACGAGCAGTACTTC.

This clone was observed a handful of times. V usage is TRBV6-5 and J usage is TRBJ1-3; possible D gene TRBD1, 5 bases. Germline V lookup: CDR1 MNHEY, CDR2 SVGAGI. Between the trimmed V and J ends, which lost 2 bases and 4 bases, there was a span of 6 bases. The CDR3 spans 13 residues. The CDR3 DNA is TGTGCCAGCAGTTACCCAGGGGGAAACACCATATATTTT. This sequence encodes CASSYPGGNTIYF.

This chain joins TRBV5-6 and TRBJ2-1; perhaps TRBD1 as D (6 bases). CDR3 length equals 15 residues. The germline V and J ends were trimmed by 2 bases and 0 bases, with 9 bases remaining between them. The germline V gene has CDR1 SGHDT and CDR2 YYEEEE. This chain's CDR3 is CASSLTGTSYNEQFF. As DNA, the CDR3 is TGTGCCAGCAGCTTAACAGGGACCTCCTACAATGAGCAGTTCTTC. Variable domain in full (rest from reference TRBV5-6 and TRBJ2-1): DAGVTQSPTHLIKTRGQQVTLRCSPKSGHDTVSWYQQALGQGPQFIFQYYEEEERQRGNFPDRFSGHQFPNYSSELNVNALLLGDSALYLCASSLTGTSYNEQFFGPGTRLTVL.

V usage is TRBV4-1 and J usage is TRBJ1-2; 8 nucleotides agree with TRBD1. Looked up from germline, CDR1 is MGHRA and CDR2 is YSYEKL. The CDR3 has 15 residues. V was clipped by 4 bases and J by 8 bases; unmatched bases: 12. The CDR3 protein is CASSPTGVFDRGYTF. In DNA form, the CDR3 reads TGCGCCAGCAGCCCGACAGGGGTGTTTGATCGCGGCTACACCTTC.

This chain joins TRBV19 and TRBJ2-2; tentative D call: TRBD2 (6 bases). CDR3 length equals 14 residues. V was clipped by 5 bases and J by 5 bases, with 12 bases between them. Germline V gene sequence: CDR1 LNHDA, CDR2 SQIVND (reference sequence). CDR3 region: CASSPRGWTGELFF. The DNA for the CDR3 is TGTGCCAGTAGTCCACGGGGGTGGACCGGGGAGCTGTTTTTT.

V usage is TRBV28 and J usage is TRBJ2-1, with 8 bases lining up with TRBD2. After removal of 1 base from V and 5 bases from J, the junction contained 10 bases not matched to a gene. The length of the CDR3 is 17 residues. CDR1 MDHEN and CDR2 SYDVKM come from the germline V gene. In DNA, the CDR3 is TGTGCCAGCAGTTTATATGCCTCTCTAGCGGGCGACAATGAGCAGTTCTTC. Protein: CASSLYASLAGDNEQFF.

The CDR3 here is CASSLAGQPQHF. In DNA, the CDR3 is TGTGCCAGCAGCTTGGCCGGTCAGCCCCAGCATTTT. The rearrangement uses TRBV5-6 and TRBJ1-5; D is ambiguous. Germline CDR1 reads SGHDT; CDR2 reads YYEEEE. The CDR3 length is 12 residues. With 0 bases removed from V and 6 bases from J, the gap between germline ends came to 4 bases.

The genes are TRBV15 and TRBJ2-7, with D unresolved. The CDR3 length is 11 residues. V dropped 8 bases and J dropped 0 bases, with 5 bases sitting between them. The V gene's germline CDR1 is LNHNV and CDR2 YYDKDF (reference sequence). The CDR3: CATPVSYEQYF. CDR3 bases: TGTGCCACCCCAGTCTCCTACGAGCAGTACTTC.

The DNA for the CDR3 is TGTGCCAGCAGTTCGGACAGGACCCTCTACGAGCAGTACTTC. This codes for CASSSDRTLYEQYF. The chain uses TRBV27 and TRBJ2-5; 7 bases are shared with TRBD1. The J call could be wrong; TRBJ2-7 is a better fit for the DNA end. The germline CDR1 and CDR2 sequences are MNHEY and SMNVEV (reference sequence). The CDR3 is 14 amino acids.

The chain carries TRBV18 and TRBJ1-3; D is possibly TRBD1 (5 bases). Trimming shortened V by 3 bases and J by 0 bases, and 12 bases separated the two germline ends. This CDR3 region has 16 residues. Germline V gene sequence: CDR1 KGHSH, CDR2 LQKENI. CDR3 in amino acids: CASSPGGDRSGNTIYF. CDR3 nucleotides: TGTGCCAGCTCACCGGGGGGGGATCGCTCTGGAAACACCATATATTTT. The full variable domain, rest sourced from reference TRBV18 and TRBJ1-3, is NAGVMQNPRHLVRRRGQEARLRCSPMKGHSHVYWYRQLPEEGLKFMVYLQKENIIDESGMPKERFSAEFPKEGPSILRIQQVVRGDSAAYFCASSPGGDRSGNTIYFGEGSWLTVV.

The V gene is TRBV18, the J gene TRBJ2-3; the match to TRBD1 covers 7 bases. V lost 6 bases, J lost 6 bases, and 6 bases stayed unmatched. The CDR3 consists of 13 residues. The germline V gene has CDR1 KGHSH and CDR2 LQKENI. CDR3 nucleotide sequence: TGTGCCAGCTCGGGACAGACGTTGGATACGCAGTATTTT. Protein product: CASSGQTLDTQYF.

Here the CDR3 DNA reads TGTGCCAGCAGTACGATACGGGGGGAGGCCAAAAACATTCAGTACTTC. Translated: CASSTIRGEAKNIQYF. V is TRBV28 and J is TRBJ2-4; 7 bases match TRBD2. Per germline, CDR1 MDHEN and CDR2 SYDVKM. The CDR3 contains 16 residues. Germline trimming cut 5 bases from V and 1 base from J; bases unmatched to any gene: 8.

V gene TRBV13 combines with J gene TRBJ1-1; D is undetermined. The V gene's germline CDR1 is PRHDT and CDR2 FYEKMQ (reference sequence). V lost 0 bases, J lost 3 bases, and 14 bases lay in between. CDR3 length equals 16 residues. CDR3 protein: CASSLGRAQRDTEAFF. CDR3 DNA: TGTGCCAGCAGCTTAGGTAGGGCCCAGAGGGACACTGAAGCTTTCTTT. Using reference TRBV13 and TRBJ1-1 for the parts outside the CDR3, the full variable domain is AAGVIQSPRHLIKEKRETATLKCYPIPRHDTVYWYQQGPGQDPQFLISFYEKMQSDKGSIPDRFSAQQFSDYHSELNMSSLELGDSALYFCASSLGRAQRDTEAFFGQGTRLTVV.

The CDR3 nucleotides are TGTGCCAGCAGCTTTCGACAGTCTAAAGAGACCCAGTACTTC. Protein product: CASSFRQSKETQYF. The gene calls are TRBV5-4 and TRBJ2-5; the D gene is possibly TRBD1 (5 bases). Trimming stripped 2 bases from V and 3 bases from J, with 11 bases between. The V gene's germline CDR1 is SGHNT and CDR2 YYREEE (reference sequence). The CDR3 runs 14 residues.

V and J are TRBV7-9 and TRBJ1-6; possibly TRBD1 for D (5 bases). The germline gives CDR1 SEHNR, CDR2 FQNEAQ (reference sequence). The CDR3 has 15 residues. Trimming took off 4 bases at V and 7 bases at J, with 14 bases between the two ends. DNA for the CDR3: TGTGCCAGCAGCTCCGGGGGGTTCGGAAATTCACCCCTCCACTTT. Translating gives CASSSGGFGNSPLHF.

CDR3 sequence (DNA): TGTGCCAGTAGTATAGTGGGGAGGGGAAAGGACAATGAGCAGTTCTTC. It specifies CASSIVGRGKDNEQFF. The chain uses TRBV19 and TRBJ2-1; 7 nucleotides line up with TRBD2. With V trimmed by 1 base and J by 5 bases, 8 bases remained unmatched. The CDR3 spans 16 residues. The germline V gene has CDR1 LNHDA and CDR2 SQIVND (reference sequence). Complete variable domain (other parts from reference TRBV19 and TRBJ2-1): DGGITQSPKYLFRKEGQNVTLSCEQNLNHDAMYWYRQDPGQGLRLIYYSQIVNDFQKGDIAEGYSVSREKKESFPLTVTSAQKNPTAFYLCASSIVGRGKDNEQFFGPGTRLTVL.

V gene TRBV6-5 combines with J gene TRBJ1-6, with 8 bases fitting TRBD1. This CDR3 region has 16 residues. Unmatched junction bases numbered 12, after V lost 3 bases and J lost 11 bases. From germline, CDR1 is MNHEY and CDR2 SVGAGI. This CDR3 is CASSYPPGRGLTPLHF. DNA for the CDR3: TGTGCCAGCAGTTATCCCCCTGGCAGGGGGCTTACACCCCTCCACTTT.

This clone was detected ten times or more. J is TRBJ1-1 and V is TRBV5-1; D call uncertain. V was trimmed by 1 base and J by 10 bases, leaving 14 bases between them. Germline CDR1 reads SGHRS; CDR2 reads YFSETQ. The CDR3 length is 13 residues. The CDR3 DNA sequence: TGCGCCAGCAGCTTGAGGGAGGGAATGGGAGCTTTCTTT. It translates to CASSLREGMGAFF.

This chain connects TRBV11-2 to TRBJ1-1; D call uncertain. Trimming cost V 1 base and J 10 bases, with 13 bases left between them. This CDR3 region has 13 residues. The germline V gene has CDR1 SGHAT and CDR2 FQNNGV. CDR3 sequence (DNA): TGTGCCAGCAGCTTAGGGAGGTCCGAACGAGCTTTCTTT. It specifies CASSLGRSERAFF.

The chain is built from TRBV4-2 and TRBJ1-3; D might be TRBD1 (5 bases). The CDR3 consists of 16 residues. V gave up 0 bases and J gave up 4 bases, with 13 bases separating them. Germline V gene lookup returns CDR1 LGHNA and CDR2 YNFKEQ. The DNA of the CDR3 is TGTGCCAGCAGCCAAGAGCGGGGGGACTCGGGAAACACCATATATTTT. This sequence encodes CASSQERGDSGNTIYF.

The V and J genes are TRBV19 and TRBJ2-3; maybe TRBD2 (5 bases). CDR1 and CDR2 from the germline V gene are LNHDA and SQIVND (reference sequence). This CDR3 contains 15 residues. Trimming cost V 3 bases and J 4 bases, with 14 bases left between them. The CDR3, as DNA: TGTGCCAGTAGTATCGTCCTAGCTAATCCAGATACGCAGTATTTT. Translation: CASSIVLANPDTQYF.

This clone was detected only a few times. The genes are TRBV27 and TRBJ2-1; D unresolved. Germline V gene data show CDR1 as MNHEY and CDR2 as SMNVEV (reference sequence). Trimming took off 5 bases at V and 6 bases at J, with 11 bases between the two ends. The CDR3 covers 13 residues. The chain's CDR3 is CASSPAHANEQFF. CDR3 sequence (DNA): TGTGCCAGCAGTCCCGCACACGCCAATGAGCAGTTCTTC.

This chain uses TRBV6-1 with TRBJ1-2; 7 nucleotides line up with TRBD1. The CDR3 has 13 residues. The V gene's germline CDR1 is MNHNS and CDR2 SASEGT. V was clipped by 3 bases and J by 7 bases; unmatched bases: 5. CDR3 coding DNA: TGTGCCAGCAGTGATCCGACAGGGTCTGGCTACACCTTC. Amino acid sequence: CASSDPTGSGYTF.

This clone was seen just once. At one end the junction does not follow the germline gene, possibly because of a read error. V is TRBV7-9 and J is TRBJ2-3; 9 positions agree with TRBD2. This CDR3 comprises 18 residues. Germline-derived CDR1 and CDR2 are SEHNR and FQNEAQ (reference sequence). The CDR3 nucleotides are TGTTCCAGCAGCTCCCTAGCGGGACGTCCTGCGAGCACAGATACGCAGTATTTT. It specifies CSSSSLAGRPASTDTQYF.

This chain links TRBV2 with TRBJ2-7; 7 nucleotides align to TRBD1. This CDR3 has 12 residues. Unmatched junction bases numbered 6, after V lost 8 bases and J lost 5 bases. Germline assignment: CDR1 SNHLY and CDR2 FYNNEI. The CDR3, as DNA: TGTGCCAGCGAGGTAGGGGGCAACGAGCAGTACTTC. Amino acid sequence: CASEVGGNEQYF.